Listed here are 19 T cell receptor beta chains from one sample, sequenced in a study of Graves' ophthalmopathy and Graves' hyperthyroidism. TCR beta CDR3 regions were amplified from RNA transcripts. HTBI-primed RT-PCR formed the first round, and a multiplex PCR formed the second. TCRdb ran MiXCR on the multiplex PCR reads and lists one entry per CDR3 protein. The sample shows over a million distinct CDR3 sequences, about two fifths of them seen only once. Sequenced sample: peripheral blood or thyroid tissue (not recorded which). Receptor source: an adult man with Graves' hyperthyroidism.

The chain joins TRBV5-6 to TRBJ1-4, with D unclear. Trimming removed 2 bases from V and 0 bases from J, with 11 bases in between. Germline CDR1 reads SGHDT; CDR2 reads YYEEEE. The CDR3 is 16 amino acids. CDR3: CASSFGRRATNEKLFF. The CDR3 coding sequence is TGTGCCAGCAGCTTCGGCAGGAGAGCAACTAATGAAAAACTGTTTTTT.

The table lists this clonotype with a few counts. The chain has TRBV28 and TRBJ2-5, with TRBD1 matching over 11 bases. The trim removed 6 bases at V and 5 bases at J, leaving 8 bases unmatched. The CDR3 has 15 residues. Per germline, CDR1 MDHEN and CDR2 SYDVKM. The CDR3 bases are TGTGCCAGCAGCCTACCGGACAGGGGGCCGGAGACCCAGTACTTC. Its protein product is CASSLPDRGPETQYF.

About this clonotype: Lacking the conserved final phenylalanine or tryptophan, this CDR3 likely reflects a read error. The rearrangement uses TRBV7-9 and TRBJ1-2, with D perhaps TRBD1 (5 bases). CDR3 length: 12 amino acids. Germline V gene lookup returns CDR1 SEHNR and CDR2 FQNEAQ (reference sequence). Deletions cut 7 bases from V and 4 bases from J, with 10 bases between. The DNA of the CDR3 is TGTGCCAGCAACGGCGGGGGCTATGGCTACACCCTC. Translating gives CASNGGGYGYTL.

CDR3 nucleotide sequence: TGTGCCAGCAGTGCGGGAGACATCAGGTTCTCCTACGAGCAGTACTTC. It translates to CASSAGDIRFSYEQYF. The J gene is TRBJ2-7, the V gene TRBV7-9; 7 bases line up with TRBD2. Germline CDR1 SEHNR, CDR2 FQNEAQ (reference sequence). The ends lost 6 bases at V and 0 bases at J; junction bases unmatched: 11. The CDR3 totals 16 residues.

This clonotype was seen ten or more times. CDR3: CATTGRGYTF. In DNA, the CDR3 is TGTGCCACTACAGGGCGGGGCTACACCTTC. The genes are TRBV7-9 and TRBJ1-2; maybe TRBD1 (6 bases). The CDR3 length is 10 residues. Germline CDR1 reads SEHNR; CDR2 reads FQNEAQ (reference sequence). V was shortened by 10 bases and J by 8 bases, with 11 bases between the two germline ends.

This chain links TRBV6-5 with TRBJ2-2, with TRBD1 identical over 10 bases. CDR1 MNHEY and CDR2 SVGAGI come from the germline V gene. V shed 3 bases, J shed 9 bases, and the junction held 10 bases outside the gene matches. This CDR3 has 16 residues. The CDR3 nucleotides are TGTGCCAGCAGTTATGGGACAGGGGTGATTCTACGGGAGCTGTTTTTT. It yields the protein CASSYGTGVILRELFF.

The chain employs TRBV7-2 and TRBJ2-5, with a weak D call TRBD1 (6 bases). The CDR3 runs to 15 residues. V was shortened by 5 bases and J by 3 bases, with 16 bases between the two germline ends. Germline V lookup: CDR1 SGHTA, CDR2 FQGNSA. The CDR3 reads CASSPRFRGEETQYF. CDR3 coding DNA: TGTGCCAGCAGCCCCAGGTTCAGGGGTGAAGAGACCCAGTACTTC.

The chain combines TRBV19 with TRBJ1-2, with D tentatively TRBD1 (6 bases). The CDR3 sequence is 14 residues long. CDR1 is LNHDA and CDR2 is SQIVND in the germline V gene (reference sequence). The V end lost 4 bases, the J end lost 8 bases, and 17 bases lay between the germline ends. CDR3 protein: CASSTPRGLEGYTF. The DNA for the CDR3 is TGTGCCAGTAGTACCCCTCGGGGGCTGGAGGGCTACACCTTC. The full variable domain, rest sourced from reference TRBV19 and TRBJ1-2, is DGGITQSPKYLFRKEGQNVTLSCEQNLNHDAMYWYRQDPGQGLRLIYYSQIVNDFQKGDIAEGYSVSREKKESFPLTVTSAQKNPTAFYLCASSTPRGLEGYTFGSGTRLTVV.

In regard to this clonotype: It may be a read error: a sequence one base away is much more abundant. The V and J genes are TRBV20-1 and TRBJ1-4, with no clear D. Germline CDR1 DFQATT, CDR2 SNEGSKA (reference sequence). V lost 0 bases and J 3 bases, leaving 2 bases between the germline ends. CDR3 length equals 12 residues. DNA for the CDR3: TGCAGTGCTAGAGATGCTAATGAAAAACTGTTTTTT. It is translated as CSARDANEKLFF.

This clonotype was counted only a few times. The CDR3 here is CASSVDRGAGEKLFF. In DNA, the CDR3 is TGTGCCAGCAGCGTGGATCGGGGGGCTGGAGAAAAACTGTTTTTT. This chain connects TRBV9 to TRBJ1-4; D possibly corresponds to TRBD1 (6 bases). The CDR3 has 15 residues. CDR1 is SGDLS, CDR2 YYNGEE, per germline. Trimming shortened V by 2 bases and J by 8 bases, and 16 bases separated the two germline ends.

There are many counts of this clonotype. The rearrangement uses TRBV7-2 and TRBJ1-2; TRBD1 aligns across 8 bases. This CDR3 is built from 17 residues. J gave up 3 bases and V 2 bases, and 11 bases lay outside the gene matches. Germline V gene sequence: CDR1 SGHTA, CDR2 FQGNSA. CDR3 residues: CASSLKVSGGHDYGYTF. Here the CDR3 DNA reads TGTGCCAGCAGCTTAAAGGTTTCAGGGGGCCACGACTATGGCTACACCTTC.

V is TRBV6-6 and J is TRBJ1-6, with a possible D match to TRBD1 (6 bases). CDR3 size: 15 residues. The V end was cut by 6 bases, the J end by 14 bases, with 23 bases between. The germline V gene encodes CDR1 MNHNY and CDR2 SVGAGI (reference sequence). The CDR3 region is CASSPEQTGILTLHF. CDR3 DNA: TGTGCCAGCAGCCCCGAACAGACAGGAATTTTGACCCTCCACTTT.

Details on this clonotype: The junction differs from germline at one of its ends, possibly a read error. This rearrangement joins TRBV5-1 to TRBJ1-4; maybe TRBD1 (5 bases). Germline lookup yields CDR1 SGHRS and CDR2 YFSETQ. This CDR3 region has 14 residues. In nucleotides, the CDR3 is TGTGCCAGCAGTCACAGGATCAGTTTTGAAAAACTGTTTTTT. This encodes CASSHRISFEKLFF.

The sample holds a few counts of this clonotype. V is TRBV7-9 and J is TRBJ1-5; D may be TRBD1 (5 bases). Between the trimmed V and J ends, which lost 7 bases and 11 bases, there was a span of 18 bases. Germline assignment: CDR1 SEHNR and CDR2 FQNEAQ (reference sequence). The CDR3 contains 13 residues. CDR3 DNA sequence: TGTGCCAGCACCCCAGGGTACCAAGAGACCCAGCATTTT. This codes for CASTPGYQETQHF.

V is TRBV7-6 and J is TRBJ1-1; 9 nucleotides line up with TRBD1. Germline V CDR1 and CDR2: SGHVS, FNYEAQ. J was trimmed by 7 bases and V by 3 bases; bases with no gene match: 6. There are 14 residues in the CDR3. This chain's CDR3 is CASSLDTGGSEAFF. The CDR3 nucleotides are TGTGCCAGCAGCTTGGATACAGGGGGCAGTGAAGCTTTCTTT.

This clonotype has only a few counts. The V gene is TRBV5-1, the J gene TRBJ2-5; D might be TRBD1 (6 bases). CDR1 is SGHRS and CDR2 is YFSETQ in the germline V gene. The CDR3 is made up of 14 amino acids. Between the trimmed V and J ends, which lost 6 bases and 4 bases, there was a span of 16 bases. The DNA of the CDR3 is TGCGCCAGCAACAGGGAGCCTTCAATAGAGACCCAGTACTTC. It encodes CASNREPSIETQYF.

This clonotype was seen repeatedly, ten times or more. This CDR3 is CSASFSGRANYGYTF. The CDR3 DNA reads TGCAGTGCTTCCTTTTCAGGGAGAGCTAACTATGGCTACACCTTC. The rearrangement links TRBV20-1 to TRBJ1-2, with D maybe TRBD1 (5 bases). Trimming cost V 5 bases and J 0 bases, with 16 bases left between them. This CDR3 is built from 15 residues. Germline CDR1 and CDR2: DFQATT and SNEGSKA (reference sequence).

This clonotype was seen a handful of times. The CDR3 bases are TGTGCCTGGAGTCTCGCGGGGCTGGGTAATGAAAAACTGTTTTTT. It codes for CAWSLAGLGNEKLFF. V and J are TRBV30 and TRBJ1-4; tentative D call: TRBD1 (5 bases). Trimming stripped 2 bases from V and 4 bases from J, with 14 bases between. This CDR3 has 15 residues. Germline V CDR1 and CDR2: GTSNPN, SVGIG (reference sequence).

The J gene is TRBJ1-2, the V gene TRBV24-1; 10 bases are a match to TRBD1. Germline lookup yields CDR1 KGHDR and CDR2 SFDVKD. The CDR3 totals 15 residues. Trimming cost V 2 bases and J 5 bases; bases outside gene matches: 4. The CDR3: CATSDWDRGQYGYTF. As DNA, the CDR3 is TGTGCCACCAGTGATTGGGACAGGGGCCAATATGGCTACACCTTC.